This TCR beta chain was found in a study of T cell responses to AZD1222 COVID-19 vaccine. This CDR3 has 16 amino acids. The V gene's germline CDR1 is SGHKS and CDR2 YYEKEE (reference sequence). V dropped 4 bases and J dropped 1; count of bases not matched to a gene: 9. Here immunoSEQ multiplex PCR was the method, and the copy in TCRdb shows in-frame clones only, minus some. Among 150,000 or so clones, about 90% were seen once, and the ten largest hold 5% to 6.5%. Sample: peripheral blood, taken 28 days after the second AZD1222 dose. The V call is TRBV5-5, the J call TRBJ1-1, with 8 nucleotides matching TRBD1. This sequence was found in an adult who received the AZD1222 COVID-19 vaccine. The CDR3 reads CASSRQGADRNTEAFF. For the CDR3, the DNA is TGTGCCAGCAGCCGGCAGGGGGCTGATAGGAACACTGAAGCTTTCTTT.